The 22 T cell receptor beta chains below all came from one sample that was sequenced in a study of graft-versus-host responses after intestinal transplantation. The assay was immunoSEQ multiplex PCR, and TCRdb's table has in-frame clones only and misses some. The repertoire holds roughly 96,000 clones, with 91% as singletons. Their antigens remain unidentified. The sequencing used unstimulated CD8+ T cells sorted from spleen or lymph node cells, collected before intestinal transplant. These receptors all stem from a human donor who received an intestinal transplant.

The chain couples TRBV4-2 to TRBJ2-2; 14 positions match TRBD2. Germline V gene sequence: CDR1 LGHNA, CDR2 YNFKEQ. This CDR3 has 18 amino acids. V shed 0 bases and J 8 bases; nucleotides not matched to a gene: 8. CDR3 residues: CASSQEEGTSGSRGELFF. As DNA, the CDR3 is TGTGCCAGCAGCCAAGAGGAGGGGACTAGCGGGAGTAGGGGGGAGCTGTTTTTT.

The rearrangement links TRBV7-9 to TRBJ1-3, with D unclear. This CDR3 has 12 residues. Trimming took 8 bases from V and 2 from J, leaving 7 bases between them. Germline CDR1 is SEHNR and CDR2 is FQNEAQ (reference sequence). CDR3 sequence: CASFEAGNTIYF. The CDR3, as DNA: TGTGCCAGCTTTGAGGCTGGAAACACCATATATTTT. Using reference TRBV7-9 and TRBJ1-3 for the parts outside the CDR3, the full variable domain is DTGVSQNPRHKITKRGQNVTFRCDPISEHNRLYWYRQTLGQGPEFLTYFQNEAQLEKSRLLSDRFSAERPKGSFSTLEIQRTEQGDSAMYLCASFEAGNTIYFGEGSWLTVV.

V usage is TRBV4-1 and J usage is TRBJ2-7; 13 positions agree with TRBD2. Trimming at V came to 3 bases and at J to 5 bases, leaving 7 bases not matched to a gene. The length of the CDR3 is 16 residues. The V gene's germline CDR1 is MGHRA and CDR2 YSYEKL. The CDR3 nucleotides read TGCGCCAGCAGCCACGCACTAGCGGGGGGGCCGCACGAGCAGTACTTC. This encodes CASSHALAGGPHEQYF.

CDR3 coding DNA: TGTGCCAGCAGCTCAAGACTAGACTATAATGAGCAGTTCTTC. It yields the protein CASSSRLDYNEQFF. V is TRBV5-8 and J is TRBJ2-1, with D tentatively TRBD2 (6 bases). Germline CDR1 reads SGHTS; CDR2 reads YDEGEE. This CDR3 has 14 amino acids. V lost 3 bases to trimming and J lost 7 bases, with 14 bases between them.

A word on this clone: Other DNA sequences in the sample encode the same CDR3. This chain joins TRBV11-2 and TRBJ2-7; 8 nucleotides agree with TRBD2. This CDR3 is built from 15 residues. The V gene's germline CDR1 is SGHAT and CDR2 FQNNGV. V gave up 1 base and J gave up 1 base; unmatched junction bases: 3. The CDR3 sequence: CASSLGAGGSYEQYF. The CDR3 DNA reads TGTGCCAGCAGCTTAGGCGCGGGGGGTTCCTACGAGCAGTACTTC.

This chain links TRBV28 with TRBJ2-5; TRBD2 agrees at 14 bases. J lost 5 bases, V lost 2 bases, and 10 bases had no gene match. Germline loops: CDR1 MDHEN, CDR2 SYDVKM. There are 18 residues in the CDR3. CDR3 coding DNA: TGTGCCAGCAGTTTAGACCCGGGGACTAGCGGGAGTAGGGAGACCCAGTACTTC. Its protein product is CASSLDPGTSGSRETQYF.

J is TRBJ1-4 and V is TRBV7-7, with D possibly being TRBD1 (5 bases). Germline loops: CDR1 SSHAT, CDR2 FNYEAQ (reference sequence). The CDR3 totals 14 residues. The germline V and J ends were trimmed by 2 bases and 6 bases, with 10 bases remaining between them. CDR3 sequence reads: CASSLLAGDEKLFF. Written as DNA, the CDR3 is TGTGCCAGCAGCTTATTAGCGGGGGATGAAAAACTGTTTTTT.

This CDR3 is CASSLGSGNTEAFF. The CDR3 region has the DNA TGTGCCAGCAGCTTAGGCTCGGGGAACACTGAAGCTTTCTTT. This chain uses TRBV13 with TRBJ1-1; D not certain. CDR1 is PRHDT and CDR2 is FYEKMQ in the germline V gene (reference sequence). Trimming took 0 bases from V and 1 from J, leaving 6 bases between them. This CDR3 is built from 14 residues. The entire variable domain, with the rest obtained from reference TRBV13 and TRBJ1-1, is as follows: AAGVIQSPRHLIKEKRETATLKCYPIPRHDTVYWYQQGPGQDPQFLISFYEKMQSDKGSIPDRFSAQQFSDYHSELNMSSLELGDSALYFCASSLGSGNTEAFFGQGTRLTVV.

The J gene is TRBJ2-2, the V gene TRBV11-2; weak D call: TRBD2 (7 bases). Looked up from germline, CDR1 is SGHAT and CDR2 is FQNNGV. CDR3 length equals 16 residues. V shed 7 bases and J shed 1 base, with 16 bases lying between them. DNA for the CDR3: TGTGCCAGCACCCGGACGGGGGGCCAGAACACCGGGGAGCTGTTTTTT. Protein: CASTRTGGQNTGELFF.

The V gene is TRBV7-3, the J gene TRBJ2-5, with TRBD1 matching 11 bases. J lost 1 base, V lost 5 bases, and 6 bases had no gene match. The CDR3 loop spans 16 amino acids. Germline assignment: CDR1 SGHTA and CDR2 FQGTGA. CDR3 nucleotides: TGTGCCAGCAGCCGAACCGGGACAGGGGGCCAAGAGACCCAGTACTTC. Amino acids: CASSRTGTGGQETQYF.

This clone has just one count. The rearrangement uses TRBV6-1 and TRBJ2-1, with TRBD2 as a possible D gene (6 bases). Deletions cut 2 bases from V and 5 bases from J, with 13 bases between. This CDR3 contains 15 residues. CDR1 is MNHNS, CDR2 SASEGT, per germline. The CDR3 loop reads CASSEYTSTHNEQFF. The CDR3 nucleotides are TGTGCCAGCAGTGAATACACTAGCACCCACAATGAGCAGTTCTTC.

The chain has TRBV7-9 and TRBJ1-3; the match to TRBD1 covers 8 bases. This CDR3 region has 14 residues. Germline V CDR1 and CDR2: SEHNR, FQNEAQ (reference sequence). Trimming removed 4 bases from V and 4 bases from J; junction bases left unmatched: 3. The CDR3 here is CASSSGQGGNTIYF. The CDR3 DNA sequence: TGTGCCAGCAGCTCCGGACAGGGCGGAAACACCATATATTTT.

The CDR3 DNA reads TGCGCCAGCAGGGCCCCCGCAGATACGCAGTATTTT. Protein product: CASRAPADTQYF. The V and J genes are TRBV4-1 and TRBJ2-3; no firm D call. This CDR3 contains 12 residues. The V gene lost 6 bases and the J gene lost 4 bases, with 8 bases spanning the gap. CDR1 and CDR2 from the germline V gene are MGHRA and YSYEKL.

This chain connects TRBV15 to TRBJ2-3; tentatively, D is TRBD1 (6 bases). CDR1 LNHNV and CDR2 YYDKDF come from the germline V gene (reference sequence). Trimming pared 3 bases from V and 2 bases from J, leaving 12 bases between. The CDR3 covers 15 residues. CDR3 in amino acids: CATSRRGGPTDTQYF. The DNA of the CDR3 is TGTGCCACCAGCAGGAGAGGGGGACCCACAGATACGCAGTATTTT.

A single count supports this clone. CDR3 in amino acids: CASSWDRGSYEQYF. In DNA, the CDR3 is TGTGCCAGCAGCTGGGACAGGGGGTCGTACGAGCAGTACTTC. V gene TRBV11-2 combines with J gene TRBJ2-7; 11 bases agree with TRBD1. Germline V gene lookup returns CDR1 SGHAT and CDR2 FQNNGV. The J segment lost 4 bases and the V segment lost 4 bases, leaving 3 bases of the junction unmatched. The CDR3 has 14 amino acids.

The J gene is TRBJ2-7, the V gene TRBV27, with TRBD1 identical over 10 bases. Germline CDR1 and CDR2: MNHEY and SMNVEV (reference sequence). V trimming: 8 bases; J trimming: 6 bases; junction bases outside the gene matches: 7. CDR3 length: 13 residues. The CDR3 sequence is CASRTGTGVEQYF. The CDR3 DNA reads as TGTGCCAGCCGTACCGGGACAGGGGTCGAGCAGTACTTC.

The chain's CDR3 is CASSHPGQGANEQYF. For the CDR3, the DNA is TGCGCCAGCAGCCATCCGGGACAGGGGGCAAACGAGCAGTACTTC. This rearrangement joins TRBV4-1 to TRBJ2-7; 12 positions match TRBD1. J was trimmed by 5 bases and V by 3 bases; bases with no gene match: 5. Germline CDR1 reads MGHRA; CDR2 reads YSYEKL. This CDR3 contains 15 residues.

This clone came up a few times. The rearrangement links TRBV5-1 to TRBJ1-1; 9 bases are shared with TRBD1. J was trimmed by 4 bases and V by 3 bases; bases with no gene match: 7. The CDR3 has 15 residues. The germline gives CDR1 SGHRS, CDR2 YFSETQ. The CDR3, as DNA: TGCGCCAGCAGCTATATACAGGGGGCGGTCACTGAAGCTTTCTTT. Encoded protein: CASSYIQGAVTEAFF.

This clone was counted only a few times. The J gene is TRBJ1-1, the V gene TRBV6-5; 7 bases fit TRBD1. Germline CDR1 reads MNHEY; CDR2 reads SVGAGI. CDR3 length equals 13 residues. V lost 6 bases and J lost 3; bases outside the gene matches: 4. CDR3 in DNA: TGTGCCAGCAGGACAGGGCGGGACACTGAAGCTTTCTTT. Its protein product is CASRTGRDTEAFF.

The chain combines TRBV7-7 with TRBJ2-1; D is undetermined. The V gene lost 5 bases and the J gene lost 0 bases, with 11 bases spanning the gap. The CDR3 is made up of 15 amino acids. In germline, CDR1 is SSHAT, CDR2 FNYEAQ (reference sequence). The chain's CDR3 is CASSPTPSSYNEQFF. DNA for the CDR3: TGTGCCAGCAGCCCTACTCCGTCCTCCTACAATGAGCAGTTCTTC.

This clone was counted between two and nine times. Other nucleotide sequences in the sample specify the same CDR3. This chain joins TRBV28 and TRBJ2-2; 9 bases map to TRBD1. The J segment lost 5 bases and the V segment lost 3 bases, leaving 4 bases of the junction unmatched. From germline, CDR1 is MDHEN and CDR2 SYDVKM. The CDR3 length is 15 residues. The CDR3 DNA is TGTGCCAGCAGTTTCGGGACAGGGAGTACCGGGGAGCTGTTTTTT. This codes for CASSFGTGSTGELFF.

The chain links TRBV19 to TRBJ2-3; 9 bases map to TRBD2. Unmatched junction bases numbered 4, after V lost 2 bases and J lost 7 bases. The germline CDR1 and CDR2 sequences are LNHDA and SQIVND (reference sequence). This CDR3 has 14 amino acids. CDR3 loop: CASSILAGSHTQYF. CDR3 bases: TGTGCCAGTAGTATACTAGCGGGGTCCCATACGCAGTATTTT.